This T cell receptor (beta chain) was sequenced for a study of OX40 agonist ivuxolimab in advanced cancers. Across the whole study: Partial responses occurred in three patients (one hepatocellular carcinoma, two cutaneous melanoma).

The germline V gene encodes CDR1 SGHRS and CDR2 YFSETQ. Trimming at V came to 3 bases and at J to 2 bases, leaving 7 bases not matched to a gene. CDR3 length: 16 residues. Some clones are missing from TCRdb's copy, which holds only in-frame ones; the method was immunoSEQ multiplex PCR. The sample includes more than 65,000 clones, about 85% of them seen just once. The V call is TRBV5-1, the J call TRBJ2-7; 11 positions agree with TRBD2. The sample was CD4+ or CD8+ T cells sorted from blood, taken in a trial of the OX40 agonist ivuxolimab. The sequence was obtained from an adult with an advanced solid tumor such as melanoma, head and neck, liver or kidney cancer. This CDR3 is CASSSTLAGVTYEQYF. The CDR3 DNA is TGCGCCAGCAGCTCTACACTAGCGGGAGTTACCTACGAGCAGTACTTC.